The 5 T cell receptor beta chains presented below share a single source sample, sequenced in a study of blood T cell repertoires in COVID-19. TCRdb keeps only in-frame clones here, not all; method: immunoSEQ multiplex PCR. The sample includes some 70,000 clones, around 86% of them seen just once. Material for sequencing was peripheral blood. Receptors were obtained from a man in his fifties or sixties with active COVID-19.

The CDR3: CASGQDRTGGGDTF. The CDR3 bases are TGTGCCAGTGGGCAGGACCGGACAGGGGGCGGAGACACCTTC. V gene TRBV19 combines with J gene TRBJ1-2; 11 nucleotides align to TRBD1. The CDR3 loop spans 14 amino acids. V gave up 8 bases and J gave up 12 bases; unmatched junction bases: 14. CDR1 LNHDA and CDR2 SQIVND come from the germline V gene (reference sequence).

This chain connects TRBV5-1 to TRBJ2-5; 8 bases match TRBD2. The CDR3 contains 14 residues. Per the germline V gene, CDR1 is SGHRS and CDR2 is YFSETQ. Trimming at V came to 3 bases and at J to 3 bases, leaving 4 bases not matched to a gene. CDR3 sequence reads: CASSSAGAEETQYF. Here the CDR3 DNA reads TGCGCCAGCAGCTCAGCGGGGGCGGAAGAGACCCAGTACTTC. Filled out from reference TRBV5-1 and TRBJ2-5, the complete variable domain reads KAGVTQTPRYLIKTRGQQVTLSCSPISGHRSVSWYQQTPGQGLQFLFEYFSETQRNKGNFPGRFSGRQFSNSRSEMNVSTLELGDSALYLCASSSAGAEETQYFGPGTRLLVL.

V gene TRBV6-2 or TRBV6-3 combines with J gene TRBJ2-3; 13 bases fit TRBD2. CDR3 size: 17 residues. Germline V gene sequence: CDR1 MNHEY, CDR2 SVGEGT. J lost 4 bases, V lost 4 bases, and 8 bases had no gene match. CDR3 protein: CASSSVTSGGRADTQYF. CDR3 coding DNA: TGTGCCAGCAGTTCTGTGACTAGCGGGGGGAGGGCAGATACGCAGTATTTT.

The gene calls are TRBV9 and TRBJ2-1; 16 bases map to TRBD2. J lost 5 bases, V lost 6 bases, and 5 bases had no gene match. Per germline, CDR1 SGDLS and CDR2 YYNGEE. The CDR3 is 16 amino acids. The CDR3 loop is CASTYGTSGGDNEQFF. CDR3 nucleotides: TGTGCCAGCACCTACGGGACTAGCGGGGGGGACAATGAGCAGTTCTTC.

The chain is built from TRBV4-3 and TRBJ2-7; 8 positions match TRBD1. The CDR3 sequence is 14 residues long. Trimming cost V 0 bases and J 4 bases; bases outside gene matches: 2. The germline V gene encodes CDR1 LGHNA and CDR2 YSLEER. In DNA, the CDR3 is TGCGCCAGCAGCCAAGAACAGGGGGTATACGAGCAGTACTTC. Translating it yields CASSQEQGVYEQYF.